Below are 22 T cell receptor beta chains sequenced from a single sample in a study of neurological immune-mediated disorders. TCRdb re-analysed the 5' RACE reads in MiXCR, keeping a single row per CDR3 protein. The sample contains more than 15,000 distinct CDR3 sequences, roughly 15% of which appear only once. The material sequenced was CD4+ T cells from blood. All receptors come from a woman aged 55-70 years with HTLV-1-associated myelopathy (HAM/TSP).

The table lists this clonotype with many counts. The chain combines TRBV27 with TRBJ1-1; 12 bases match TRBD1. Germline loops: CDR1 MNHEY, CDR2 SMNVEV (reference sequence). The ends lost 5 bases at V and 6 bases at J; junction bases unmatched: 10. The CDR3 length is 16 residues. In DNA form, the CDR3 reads TGTGCCAGCAGTCCCTACGGGACAGGGGGCCTCCCTGAAGCTTTCTTT. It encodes CASSPYGTGGLPEAFF.

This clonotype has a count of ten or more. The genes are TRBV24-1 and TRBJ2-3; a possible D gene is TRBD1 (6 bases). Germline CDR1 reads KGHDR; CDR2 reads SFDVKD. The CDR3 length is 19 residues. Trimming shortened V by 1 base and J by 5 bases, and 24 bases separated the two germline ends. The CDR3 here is CATSDFSPPGAIIGDTQYF. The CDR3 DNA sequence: TGTGCCACCAGTGATTTCAGCCCTCCAGGGGCGATTATTGGAGATACGCAGTATTTT.

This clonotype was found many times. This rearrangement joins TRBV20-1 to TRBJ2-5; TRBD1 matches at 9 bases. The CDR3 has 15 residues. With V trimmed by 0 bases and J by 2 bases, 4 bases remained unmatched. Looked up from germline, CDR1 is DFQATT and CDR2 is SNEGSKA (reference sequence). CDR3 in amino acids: CSARDRDRGQETQYF. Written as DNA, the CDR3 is TGCAGTGCTAGAGATCGAGACAGGGGGCAAGAGACCCAGTACTTC.

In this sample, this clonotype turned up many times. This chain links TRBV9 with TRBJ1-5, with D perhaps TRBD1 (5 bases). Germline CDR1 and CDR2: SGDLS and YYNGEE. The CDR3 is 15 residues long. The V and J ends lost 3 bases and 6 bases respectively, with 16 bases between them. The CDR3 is CASSAGTGGAQPQHF. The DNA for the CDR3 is TGTGCCAGCAGCGCCGGGACCGGAGGAGCTCAGCCCCAGCATTTT.

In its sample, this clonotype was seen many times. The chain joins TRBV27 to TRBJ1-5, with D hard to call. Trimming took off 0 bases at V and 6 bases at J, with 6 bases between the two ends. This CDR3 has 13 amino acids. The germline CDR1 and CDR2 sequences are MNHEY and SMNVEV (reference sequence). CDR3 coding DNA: TGTGCCAGCAGTTTATCGATTATTCAGCCCCAGCATTTT. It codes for CASSLSIIQPQHF.

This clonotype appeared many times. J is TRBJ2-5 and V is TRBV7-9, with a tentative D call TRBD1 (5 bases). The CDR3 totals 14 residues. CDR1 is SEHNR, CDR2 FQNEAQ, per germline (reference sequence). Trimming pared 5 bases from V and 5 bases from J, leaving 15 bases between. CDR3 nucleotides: TGTGCCAGCAGCCGACCCACAGGCGTGGAGACCCAGTACTTC. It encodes CASSRPTGVETQYF. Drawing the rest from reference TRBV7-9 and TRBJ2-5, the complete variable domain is DTGVSQNPRHKITKRGQNVTFRCDPISEHNRLYWYRQTLGQGPEFLTYFQNEAQLEKSRLLSDRFSAERPKGSFSTLEIQRTEQGDSAMYLCASSRPTGVETQYFGPGTRLLVL.

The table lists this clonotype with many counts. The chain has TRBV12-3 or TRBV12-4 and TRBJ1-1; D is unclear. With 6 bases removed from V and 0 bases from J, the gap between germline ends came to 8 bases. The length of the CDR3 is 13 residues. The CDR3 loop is CASSEGMNTEAFF. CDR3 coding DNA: TGTGCCAGCAGCGAGGGAATGAACACTGAAGCTTTCTTT.

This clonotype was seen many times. CDR3 bases: TGTGCCAGCAGCGCTCTATCGGGGAACACTGAAGCTTTCTTT. Translating gives CASSALSGNTEAFF. The chain uses TRBV14 and TRBJ1-1; D gene ambiguous. Trimming took 5 bases from V and 1 from J, leaving 11 bases between them. CDR3 length: 14 amino acids. Germline CDR1 and CDR2: SGHDN and FVKESK.

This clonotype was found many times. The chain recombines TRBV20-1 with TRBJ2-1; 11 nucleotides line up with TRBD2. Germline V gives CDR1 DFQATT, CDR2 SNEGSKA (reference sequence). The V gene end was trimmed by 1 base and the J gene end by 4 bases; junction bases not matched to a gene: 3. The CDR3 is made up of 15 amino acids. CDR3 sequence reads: CSARASGRIYNEQFF. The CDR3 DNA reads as TGCAGTGCTAGAGCTAGCGGGAGGATTTACAATGAGCAGTTCTTC.

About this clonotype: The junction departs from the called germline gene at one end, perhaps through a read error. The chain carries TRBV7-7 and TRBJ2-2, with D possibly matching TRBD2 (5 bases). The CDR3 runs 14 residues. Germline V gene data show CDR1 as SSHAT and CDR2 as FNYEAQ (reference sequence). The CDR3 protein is CASSQSARAGELFF. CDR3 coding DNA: TGTGCCAGCAGCCAGAGTGCCCGGGCCGGGGAGTTGTTTTTT.

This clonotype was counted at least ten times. The CDR3 DNA follows: TGTGCCAGCAGCTTGAGCTCAGGGGGCTTCTATGGCTACACCTTC. Amino acids: CASSLSSGGFYGYTF. This chain connects TRBV5-5 to TRBJ1-2, with TRBD1 matching over 8 bases. CDR3 size: 15 residues. V gave up 1 base and J gave up 4 bases; unmatched junction bases: 6. In germline, CDR1 is SGHKS, CDR2 YYEKEE (reference sequence).

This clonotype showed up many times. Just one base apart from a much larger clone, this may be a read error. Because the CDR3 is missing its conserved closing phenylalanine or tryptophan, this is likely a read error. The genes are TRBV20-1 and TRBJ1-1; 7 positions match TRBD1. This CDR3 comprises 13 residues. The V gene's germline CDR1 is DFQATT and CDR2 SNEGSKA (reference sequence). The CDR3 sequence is CSLPGTANTEAFC. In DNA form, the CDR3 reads TGCAGCCTCCCCGGGACAGCGAACACTGAAGCTTTCTGT.

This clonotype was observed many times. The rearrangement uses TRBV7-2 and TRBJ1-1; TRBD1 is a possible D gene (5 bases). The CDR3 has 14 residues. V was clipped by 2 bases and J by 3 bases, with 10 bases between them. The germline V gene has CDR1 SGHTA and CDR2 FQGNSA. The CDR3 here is CASSLRGRYTEAFF. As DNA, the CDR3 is TGTGCCAGCAGCTTAAGGGGCAGGTACACTGAAGCTTTCTTT.

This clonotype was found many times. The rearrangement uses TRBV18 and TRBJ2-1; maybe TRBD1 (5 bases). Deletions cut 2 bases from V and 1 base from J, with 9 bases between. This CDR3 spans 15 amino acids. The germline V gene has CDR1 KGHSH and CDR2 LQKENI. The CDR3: CASSPSKGSYNEQFF. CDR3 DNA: TGTGCCAGCTCACCATCAAAGGGGTCCTACAATGAGCAGTTCTTC.

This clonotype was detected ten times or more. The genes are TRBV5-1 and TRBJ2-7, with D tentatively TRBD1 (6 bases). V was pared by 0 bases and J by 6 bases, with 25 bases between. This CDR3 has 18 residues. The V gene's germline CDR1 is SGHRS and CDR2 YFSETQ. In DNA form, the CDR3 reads TGCGCCAGCAGCTTGGCGGGCAGGGGCCCCCCCCAAGCCTCCGAGCAGTACTTC. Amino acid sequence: CASSLAGRGPPQASEQYF.

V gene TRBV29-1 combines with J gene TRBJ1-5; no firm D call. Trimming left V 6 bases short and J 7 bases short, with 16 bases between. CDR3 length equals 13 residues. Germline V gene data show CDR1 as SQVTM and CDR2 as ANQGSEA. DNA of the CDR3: TGCAGCGTGAAAGGCTCGAGCGGGCAGCCCCAGCATTTT. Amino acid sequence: CSVKGSSGQPQHF.

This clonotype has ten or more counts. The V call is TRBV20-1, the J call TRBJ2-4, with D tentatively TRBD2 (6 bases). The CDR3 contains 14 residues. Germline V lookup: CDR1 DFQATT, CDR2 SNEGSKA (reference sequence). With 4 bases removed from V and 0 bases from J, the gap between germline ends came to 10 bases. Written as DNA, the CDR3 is TGCAGTGCTATCGGGGGTCCAGCCAAAAACATTCAGTACTTC. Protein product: CSAIGGPAKNIQYF.

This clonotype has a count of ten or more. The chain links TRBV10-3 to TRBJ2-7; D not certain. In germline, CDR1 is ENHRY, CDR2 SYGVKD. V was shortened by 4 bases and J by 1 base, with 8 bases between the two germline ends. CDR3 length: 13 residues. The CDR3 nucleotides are TGTGCCATCAGTGTAGGGCTTTCCTACGAGCAGTACTTC. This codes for CAISVGLSYEQYF.

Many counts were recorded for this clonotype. The CDR3 loop reads CASSLGPVSIQYF. CDR3 coding DNA: TGTGCCAGCAGCTTAGGGCCAGTCTCCATTCAGTACTTC. The chain joins TRBV11-2 to TRBJ2-4; D is unclear. The germline V gene has CDR1 SGHAT and CDR2 FQNNGV. The germline V and J ends were trimmed by 1 base and 9 bases, with 10 bases remaining between them. The CDR3 is 13 residues long. Full variable domain (missing parts from reference TRBV11-2 and TRBJ2-4): EAGVAQSPRYKIIEKRQSVAFWCNPISGHATLYWYQQILGQGPKLLIQFQNNGVVDDSQLPKDRFSAERLKGVDSTLKIQPAKLEDSAVYLCASSLGPVSIQYFGAGTRLSVL.

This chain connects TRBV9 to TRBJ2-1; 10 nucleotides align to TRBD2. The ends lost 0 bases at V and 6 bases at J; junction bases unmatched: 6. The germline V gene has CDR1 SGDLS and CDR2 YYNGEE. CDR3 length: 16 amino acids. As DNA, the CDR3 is TGTGCCAGCAGCGTAGTGCTAGCGGGGGCGGTCAATGAGCAGTTCTTC. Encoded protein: CASSVVLAGAVNEQFF.

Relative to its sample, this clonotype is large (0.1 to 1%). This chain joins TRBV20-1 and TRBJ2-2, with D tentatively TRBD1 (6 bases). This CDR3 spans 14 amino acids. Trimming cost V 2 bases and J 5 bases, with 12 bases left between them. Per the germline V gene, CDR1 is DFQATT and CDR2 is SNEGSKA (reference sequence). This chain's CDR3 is CSARTYRETGELFF. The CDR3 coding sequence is TGCAGTGCTAGAACGTACAGGGAGACCGGGGAGCTGTTTTTT.

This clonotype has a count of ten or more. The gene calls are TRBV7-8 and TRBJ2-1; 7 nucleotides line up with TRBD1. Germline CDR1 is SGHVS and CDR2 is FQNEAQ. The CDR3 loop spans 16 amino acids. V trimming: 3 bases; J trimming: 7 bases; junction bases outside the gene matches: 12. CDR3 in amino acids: CASSFYRGQNSNEQFF. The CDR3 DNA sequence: TGTGCCAGCAGCTTTTACAGGGGTCAAAATTCGAATGAGCAGTTCTTC.